A single sample gave rise to the 12 T cell receptor beta chains below, sequenced in a study of blood T cell repertoires in COVID-19 (dated by TCRdb to about 2020). The library was prepared using the immunoSEQ multiplex PCR assay. TCRdb's version of the immuneACCESS table is confined to in-frame rearrangements and falls short of the full clone set. An unresolved V gene accounts for under half of the shortfall where checked; the remainder is of unknown origin. This sample holds 190,000 or so clones; 85% to 90% were observed only once. In total, the top ten clones hold 0.88% of the sample. The sample comprised peripheral blood. The receptors derive from a woman younger than 35 who had recovered from COVID-19.

The chain joins TRBV6-6 to TRBJ1-5; 7 bases line up with TRBD1. CDR1 and CDR2 (germline): MNHNY, SVGAGI (reference sequence). The CDR3 covers 15 residues. Trimming cost V 5 bases and J 4 bases; bases outside gene matches: 8. CDR3 protein: CASSDWTGENQPQHF. The CDR3 DNA sequence: TGTGCCAGCAGTGATTGGACAGGAGAGAATCAGCCCCAGCATTTT.

The chain combines TRBV19 with TRBJ2-4, with 8 nucleotides matching TRBD2. Germline CDR1 LNHDA, CDR2 SQIVND (reference sequence). Trimming removed 5 bases from V and 8 bases from J; junction bases left unmatched: 20. This CDR3 region has 18 residues. CDR3 residues: CASSPRSYMRAGGDIQYF. CDR3 nucleotide sequence: TGTGCCAGTAGTCCCCGATCCTACATGAGGGCGGGAGGAGACATTCAGTACTTC.

This clone was counted a single time. The chain recombines TRBV10-3 with TRBJ2-1; 10 bases agree with TRBD2. This CDR3 has 16 residues. Germline values: CDR1 ENHRY, CDR2 SYGVKD. Trimming removed 0 bases from V and 4 bases from J; junction bases left unmatched: 3. The chain's CDR3 is CAISESAGGFYNEQFF. In DNA, the CDR3 is TGTGCCATCAGTGAGTCAGCGGGAGGGTTTTACAATGAGCAGTTCTTC.

This clone was found once. The chain carries TRBV27 and TRBJ1-2, with 12 bases aligning to TRBD1. This CDR3 has 16 amino acids. Trimming removed 0 bases from V and 4 bases from J; junction bases left unmatched: 3. Germline V lookup: CDR1 MNHEY, CDR2 SMNVEV (reference sequence). CDR3 DNA: TGTGCCAGCAGTTTATCGGGACAGGGGGCTAGCTATGGCTACACCTTC. Its protein is CASSLSGQGASYGYTF.

The chain joins TRBV12-3 or TRBV12-4 to TRBJ2-7; 10 bases are a match to TRBD2. The J segment lost 5 bases and the V segment lost 6 bases, leaving 4 bases of the junction unmatched. The CDR3 has 13 amino acids. CDR3 region: CASSYGTSDEQYF. The CDR3 DNA reads as TGTGCCAGCAGCTACGGGACTAGCGACGAGCAGTACTTC.

V gene TRBV4-3 combines with J gene TRBJ2-1; TRBD2 aligns across 10 bases. Losses at the gene ends were 4 bases for V and 4 bases for J; bases not matched to a gene: 4. Germline lookup yields CDR1 LGHNA and CDR2 YSLEER. This CDR3 comprises 15 residues. In DNA, the CDR3 is TGCGCCAGCAGCCGCGGGACTAGCGCTTACAATGAGCAGTTCTTC. This codes for CASSRGTSAYNEQFF.

The chain employs TRBV21-1 and TRBJ2-1; TRBD2 is the table's D call, not checked against the DNA. TRBV21-1 represents a pseudogene. The CDR3 sequence is 15 residues long. CDR3 residues: CASSKNETSGFEQFF. CDR3 DNA sequence: TGTGCCAGCAGCAAAAACGAGACTAGCGGGTTTGAGCAGTTCTTC.

The chain recombines TRBV7-4 with TRBJ2-7; 10 positions agree with TRBD1. The CDR3 has 16 residues. V gave up 5 bases and J gave up 0 bases; unmatched junction bases: 7. Germline CDR1 reads SGHVT; CDR2 reads SQSDAQ. CDR3: CASSIWDRGSSYEQYV. CDR3 coding DNA: TGTGCCAGCAGCATATGGGACAGGGGTAGCTCCTACGAGCAGTACGTC.

V and J are TRBV9 and TRBJ2-3; 14 bases fit TRBD2. The CDR3 sequence is 17 residues long. The junction had 6 bases not matched to a gene; V was cut back by 4 bases and J by 2 bases. Germline V gene sequence: CDR1 SGDLS, CDR2 YYNGEE. CDR3 bases: TGTGCCAGCAGCCCTAAGACTAGCGGGGGGGCCACAGATACGCAGTATTTT. It encodes CASSPKTSGGATDTQYF.

The rearrangement links TRBV4-3 to TRBJ2-3; 8 nucleotides align to TRBD1. V lost 4 bases, J lost 3 bases, and 9 bases stayed unmatched. Germline V gene lookup returns CDR1 LGHNA and CDR2 YSLEER. CDR3 length: 16 amino acids. This CDR3 is CASSLLAGGRTDTQYF. The CDR3 DNA reads TGCGCCAGCAGCCTCTTGGCAGGGGGCCGGACAGATACGCAGTATTTT.

The J gene is TRBJ1-5, the V gene TRBV6-2 or TRBV6-3; D is possibly TRBD1 (5 bases). The CDR3 spans 14 residues. Germline CDR1 is MNHEY and CDR2 is SVGEGT. V shed 0 bases and J shed 7 bases, with 10 bases lying between them. CDR3 region: CASSYSRGGQPQHF. The CDR3 DNA is TGTGCCAGCAGTTACTCTCGGGGGGGACAGCCCCAGCATTTT.

The rearrangement uses TRBV25-1 and TRBJ1-4; a weak D match, TRBD1 (5 bases). The CDR3 is made up of 12 amino acids. The V end was cut by 11 bases, the J end by 11 bases, with 18 bases between. CDR1 MGHDK and CDR2 SYGVNS come from the germline V gene. CDR3 sequence reads: CAGGDTRSKLFF. CDR3 coding DNA: TGTGCCGGGGGGGATACGCGATCGAAACTGTTTTTT.